The clone carrying this T cell receptor (beta chain) was seen only a few times. The antigen remains unidentified. The data originate from a study of molecular identifiers for immune sequencing clone quantification. Findings and limits, study-wide: Investigators reportedly could detect spiked Jurkat TCR RNA from one cell among approximately 1.1 million naive cells.

This CDR3 is 14 amino acids long. With 5 bases removed from V and 6 bases from J, the gap between germline ends came to 13 bases. Germline V gene data show CDR1 as SEHNR and CDR2 as FQNEAQ (reference sequence). TCRdb processed the PCR reads anew with MiXCR; each CDR3 protein has one entry. The data show about 300,000 distinct CDR3 sequences, roughly 23% seen once. The V call is TRBV7-9, the J call TRBJ2-2; maybe TRBD1 (6 bases). This clonotype originated in a human donor in good health. Some libraries in this study had Jurkat cell RNA spiked in. Sequenced sample: naive CD8+ T cells from blood, with Jurkat cell RNA spiked in. As to subset: FACS-sorted CD8+CD4-CCR7+CD45RA+ naive T cells. CDR3 nucleotide sequence: TGTGCCAGCAGCCCGGGACAACGCCCCGGGGAGCTGTTTTTT. This codes for CASSPGQRPGELFF. The whole variable domain, filled in from reference TRBV7-9 and TRBJ2-2, reads DTGVSQNPRHKITKRGQNVTFRCDPISEHNRLYWYRQTLGQGPEFLTYFQNEAQLEKSRLLSDRFSAERPKGSFSTLEIQRTEQGDSAMYLCASSPGQRPGELFFGEGSRLTVL.